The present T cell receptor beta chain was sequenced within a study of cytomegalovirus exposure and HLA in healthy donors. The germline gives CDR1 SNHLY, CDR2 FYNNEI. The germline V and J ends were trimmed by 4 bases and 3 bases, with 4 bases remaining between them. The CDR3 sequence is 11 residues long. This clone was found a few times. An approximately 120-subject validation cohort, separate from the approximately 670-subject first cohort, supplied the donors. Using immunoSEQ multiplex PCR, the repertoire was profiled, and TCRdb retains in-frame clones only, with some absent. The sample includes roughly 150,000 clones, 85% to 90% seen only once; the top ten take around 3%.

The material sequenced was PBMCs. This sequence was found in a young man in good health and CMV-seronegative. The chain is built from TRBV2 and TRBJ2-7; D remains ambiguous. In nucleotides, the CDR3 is TGTGCCAGCAGTGCTGACTACGAGCAGTACGTC. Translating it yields CASSADYEQYV.